These 3 T cell receptor beta chains share one sample of origin, sequenced in a study of radiation and T cells in renal cell carcinoma (dated by TCRdb to 2020 to 2021). What the time point label conveys for this sample: blood 2 weeks post-SBRT. The intended sense of this specimen's treatment or condition label: 15 Gy SBRT to primary tumor, nephrectomy 4 weeks later. Receptor amplification or capture employed the immunoSEQ multiplex PCR assay. This immuneACCESS table, as held by TCRdb, lists in-frame sequences with V and J called but not all clones. Of the missing ones, under half trace to an unresolved V gene in checked studies; the others have no known cause. The sample table lists 60,000 to 65,000 clones, around 78% of them with a count of one. Of the sample, over 6% is held by the ten largest clones. The sample consisted of blood, taken from a patient whose treatment included radiotherapy and nephrectomy. These receptors all come from a man in his 60s with renal cell carcinoma.

Only a few counts were recorded for this clone. The J gene is TRBJ2-7, the V gene TRBV5-6; no clear D. The germline V gene encodes CDR1 SGHDT and CDR2 YYEEEE. The germline V and J ends were trimmed by 0 bases and 2 bases, with 9 bases remaining between them. CDR3 length equals 14 residues. In DNA, the CDR3 is TGTGCCAGCAGCTTGGCCCTACAGACCTACGAGCAGTACTTC. It is translated as CASSLALQTYEQYF.

The chain recombines TRBV4-3 with TRBJ2-1, with D possibly matching TRBD2 (7 bases). Trimming shortened V by 4 bases and J by 8 bases, and 21 bases separated the two germline ends. This CDR3 is built from 16 residues. Germline-derived CDR1 and CDR2 are LGHNA and YSLEER. DNA for the CDR3: TGCGCCAGCAGCCCAGGCGGGGGCAAAAAGGGCTATGAGCAGTTCTTC. This encodes CASSPGGGKKGYEQFF.

This chain joins TRBV11-2 and TRBJ1-2; D is unclear. The CDR3 loop spans 14 amino acids. Germline loops: CDR1 SGHAT, CDR2 FQNNGV. V was trimmed by 7 bases and J by 2 bases, leaving 14 bases between them. CDR3 protein: CASTSLLVNYGYTF. Written as DNA, the CDR3 is TGTGCCAGCACCAGCTTGTTGGTGAACTATGGCTACACCTTC.